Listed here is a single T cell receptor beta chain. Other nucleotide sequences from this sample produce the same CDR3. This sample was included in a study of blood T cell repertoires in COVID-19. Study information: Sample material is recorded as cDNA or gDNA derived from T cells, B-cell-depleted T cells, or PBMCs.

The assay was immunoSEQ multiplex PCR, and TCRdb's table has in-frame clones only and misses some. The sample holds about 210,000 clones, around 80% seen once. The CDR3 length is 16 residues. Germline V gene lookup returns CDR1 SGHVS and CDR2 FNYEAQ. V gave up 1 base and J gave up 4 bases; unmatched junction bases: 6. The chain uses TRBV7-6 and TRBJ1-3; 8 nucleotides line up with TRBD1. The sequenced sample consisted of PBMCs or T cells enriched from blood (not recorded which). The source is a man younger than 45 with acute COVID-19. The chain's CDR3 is CASSLGQGAPGNTIYF. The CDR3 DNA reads TGTGCCAGCAGCTTAGGCCAGGGGGCCCCCGGAAACACCATATATTTT.